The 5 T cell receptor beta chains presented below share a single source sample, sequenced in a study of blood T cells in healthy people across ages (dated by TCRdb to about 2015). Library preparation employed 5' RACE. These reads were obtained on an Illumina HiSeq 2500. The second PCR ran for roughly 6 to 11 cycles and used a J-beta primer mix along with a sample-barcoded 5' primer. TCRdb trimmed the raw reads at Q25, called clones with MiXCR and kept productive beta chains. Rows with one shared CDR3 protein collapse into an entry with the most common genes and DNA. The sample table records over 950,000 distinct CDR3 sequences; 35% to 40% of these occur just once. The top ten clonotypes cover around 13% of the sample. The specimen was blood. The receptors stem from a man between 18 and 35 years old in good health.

The CDR3 loop reads CSARPLRDRAENGYTF. The CDR3 coding sequence is TGCAGTGCTAGACCGCTCAGGGACAGGGCTGAGAATGGCTACACCTTC. This rearrangement joins TRBV20-1 to TRBJ1-2, with 9 bases matching TRBD1. The length of the CDR3 is 16 residues. CDR1 and CDR2 from the germline V gene are DFQATT and SNEGSKA (reference sequence). The V segment lost 2 bases and the J segment 6 bases; nucleotides outside the gene matches: 13.

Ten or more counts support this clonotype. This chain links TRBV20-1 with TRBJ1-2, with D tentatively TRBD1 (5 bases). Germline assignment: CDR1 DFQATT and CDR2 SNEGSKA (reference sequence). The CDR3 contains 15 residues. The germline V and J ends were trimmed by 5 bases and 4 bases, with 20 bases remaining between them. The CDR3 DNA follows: TGCAGTGCTGGGGAGCCGGGGGGGTCTTCCTATGGCTACACCTTC. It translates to CSAGEPGGSSYGYTF.

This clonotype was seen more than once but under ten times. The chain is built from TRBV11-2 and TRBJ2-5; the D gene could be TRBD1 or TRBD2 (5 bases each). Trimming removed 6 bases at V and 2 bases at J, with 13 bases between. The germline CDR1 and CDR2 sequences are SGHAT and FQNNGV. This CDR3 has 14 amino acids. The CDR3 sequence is CASREGFWQETQYF. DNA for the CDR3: TGTGCCAGCAGAGAGGGGTTTTGGCAAGAGACCCAGTACTTC.

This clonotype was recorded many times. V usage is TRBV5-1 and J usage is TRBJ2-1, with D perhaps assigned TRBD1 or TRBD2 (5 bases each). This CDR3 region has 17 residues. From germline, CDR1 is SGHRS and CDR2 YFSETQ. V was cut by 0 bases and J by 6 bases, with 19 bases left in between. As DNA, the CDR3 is TGCGCCAGCAGCTTGGTCGTTTCTCCGGGGCCGACCAATGAGCAGTTCTTC. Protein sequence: CASSLVVSPGPTNEQFF. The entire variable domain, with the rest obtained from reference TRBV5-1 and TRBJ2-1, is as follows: KAGVTQTPRYLIKTRGQQVTLSCSPISGHRSVSWYQQTPGQGLQFLFEYFSETQRNKGNFPGRFSGRQFSNSRSEMNVSTLELGDSALYLCASSLVVSPGPTNEQFFGPGTRLTVL.

The CDR3 DNA reads as TGTGCCAGCAGCTTAGAATGGAGGGGCGGGAGCTATGGCTACACCTTC. It yields the protein CASSLEWRGGSYGYTF. J is TRBJ1-2 and V is TRBV7-2, with D possibly TRBD1 on 5 matching bases. Germline V gene lookup returns CDR1 SGHTA and CDR2 FQGNSA. Trimming removed 1 base from V and 4 bases from J, with 16 bases in between. CDR3 length: 16 amino acids.